A selection of T cell receptor beta chains follows, all from one sample in a study of blood T cell repertoires in COVID-19. Generated by immunoSEQ multiplex PCR, the TCRdb table keeps only in-frame clones and is missing some. The data hold approximately 85,000 clones, with about nine tenths observed a single time. The material sequenced was peripheral blood. All receptors come from a man aged 45-65 years with active or convalescent COVID-19. Both conserved end residues are part of each CDR3. The order of the fields is clone size, D gene, V gene, J gene, CDR3 protein, CDR3 DNA. The D gene is left open where the match is weak. The size entry is marked missing in some rows and otherwise reads once, few, many or a size class.

.	TRBD2	TRBV6-1	TRBJ2-5	CASSELAGGPETQYF	TGTGCCAGCAGTGAACTAGCGGGAGGGCCAGAGACCCAGTACTTC
.	TRBD1	TRBV24-1	TRBJ1-5	CATSDTTGYQPQHF	TGTGCCACCAGTGATACGACAGGGTATCAGCCCCAGCATTTT
.	.	TRBV3-1/TRBV3-2	TRBJ2-4	CASSKMTQVPGIQYF	TGTGCCAGCAGTAAAATGACACAAGTCCCCGGCATTCAGTACTTC
.	.	TRBV27	TRBJ2-6	CASSPRQFSGANVLTF	TGTGCCAGCAGTCCACGACAGTTCTCTGGGGCCAACGTCCTGACTTTC
.	.	TRBV14	TRBJ1-6	CASSQMGAANSPLHF	TGTGCCAGCAGCCAAATGGGAGCTGCAAATTCACCCCTCCACTTT
.	.	TRBV10-3	TRBJ2-6	CAISDPRQVSGANVLTF	TGTGCCATCAGTGATCCGAGACAGGTTTCTGGGGCCAACGTCCTGACTTTC
.	.	TRBV12-2	TRBJ2-5	CASRSFDSQETQYF	TGTGCAAGTCGCTCTTTCGACAGTCAAGAGACCCAGTACTTC
few	.	TRBV6-5	TRBJ1-5	CASSSTGKRPQHF	TGTGCCAGCAGTTCCACAGGGAAGAGGCCCCAGCATTTT
.	TRBD1	TRBV7-8	TRBJ1-2	CASSLVTGGYNYGYTF	TGTGCCAGCAGCTTAGTGACAGGGGGTTATAACTATGGCTACACCTTC
.	.	TRBV28	TRBJ1-1	CASSEQGVNTEAFF	TGTGCCAGCAGTGAACAGGGCGTGAACACTGAAGCTTTCTTT
.	TRBD1	TRBV11-2	TRBJ2-1	CASSPTGGMYNEQFF	TGTGCCAGCAGCCCTACAGGGGGCATGTACAATGAGCAGTTCTTC
.	.	TRBV19	TRBJ2-2	CASSMELGPNGELFF	TGTGCCAGTAGTATGGAGTTGGGGCCCAACGGGGAGCTGTTTTTT
.	TRBD1	TRBV19	TRBJ2-5	CASSRTGGAETQYF	TGTGCCAGTAGCAGAACAGGGGGCGCGGAGACCCAGTACTTC
.	.	TRBV14	TRBJ1-2	CASSGAFGYTF	TGTGCCAGCAGCGGGGCATTCGGCTACACCTTC
.	TRBD1	TRBV5-4	TRBJ1-2	CASSLESGQGFGYTF	TGTGCCAGCAGCTTGGAGTCCGGACAGGGATTCGGCTACACCTTC
.	TRBD1	TRBV2	TRBJ2-7	CASSKDRGTTYEQYF	TGTGCCAGCAGTAAAGACAGGGGGACGACCTACGAGCAGTACTTC
.	TRBD1	TRBV30	TRBJ2-3	CAWGSRTGARDTQYF	TGTGCCTGGGGATCGAGGACAGGGGCAAGGGATACGCAGTATTTT
.	TRBD2	TRBV5-1	TRBJ2-1	CASSPRTSGRHTVEQFF	TGCGCCAGCAGCCCACGGACTAGCGGACGTCACACGGTTGAGCAGTTCTTC
.	.	TRBV30	TRBJ1-1	CAWSRLRDTEAFF	TGTGCCTGGAGCCGATTGAGGGACACTGAAGCTTTCTTT
.	.	TRBV14	TRBJ2-7	CASSQVGGGYEQYF	TGTGCCAGCAGCCAAGTGGGAGGGGGCTACGAGCAGTACTTC
.	.	TRBV25-1	TRBJ2-7	CASSAEVTYEQYF	TGTGCCAGCAGTGCGGAGGTAACCTACGAGCAGTACTTC
.	.	TRBV6-2/TRBV6-3	TRBJ1-1	CASSYSLRTEAFF	TGTGCCAGCAGTTACTCGCTGCGGACTGAAGCTTTCTTT